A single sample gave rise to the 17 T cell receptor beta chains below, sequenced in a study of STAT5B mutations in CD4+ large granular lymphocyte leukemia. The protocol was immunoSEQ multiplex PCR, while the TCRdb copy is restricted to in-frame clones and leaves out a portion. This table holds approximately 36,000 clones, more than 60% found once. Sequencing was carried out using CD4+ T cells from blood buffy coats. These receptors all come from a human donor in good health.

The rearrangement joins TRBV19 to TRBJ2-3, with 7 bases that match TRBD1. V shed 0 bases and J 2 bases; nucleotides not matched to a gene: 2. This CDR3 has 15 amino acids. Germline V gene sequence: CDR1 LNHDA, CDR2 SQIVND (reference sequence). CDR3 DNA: TGTGCCAGTAGTATAGAACAGGGGATCACAGATACGCAGTATTTT. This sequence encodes CASSIEQGITDTQYF. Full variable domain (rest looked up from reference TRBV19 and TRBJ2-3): DGGITQSPKYLFRKEGQNVTLSCEQNLNHDAMYWYRQDPGQGLRLIYYSQIVNDFQKGDIAEGYSVSREKKESFPLTVTSAQKNPTAFYLCASSIEQGITDTQYFGPGTRLTVL.

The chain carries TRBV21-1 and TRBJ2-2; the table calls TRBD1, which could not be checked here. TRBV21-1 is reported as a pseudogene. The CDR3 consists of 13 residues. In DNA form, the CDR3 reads TGTGCCAGCAGCACCAAATCAACCGGGGAGCTGTTTTTT. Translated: CASSTKSTGELFF.

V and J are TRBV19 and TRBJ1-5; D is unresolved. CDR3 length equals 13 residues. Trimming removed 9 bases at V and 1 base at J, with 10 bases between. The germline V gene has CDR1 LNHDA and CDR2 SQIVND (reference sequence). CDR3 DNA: TGTGCCAGCAGCCAGCAAAGCAATCAGCCCCAGCATTTT. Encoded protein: CASSQQSNQPQHF.

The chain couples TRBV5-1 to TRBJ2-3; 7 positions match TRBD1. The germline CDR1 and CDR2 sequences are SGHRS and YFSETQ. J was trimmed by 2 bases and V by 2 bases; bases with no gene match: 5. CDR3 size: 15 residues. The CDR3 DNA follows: TGCGCCAGCAGCTTTTTGGGACAGAACACAGATACGCAGTATTTT. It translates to CASSFLGQNTDTQYF. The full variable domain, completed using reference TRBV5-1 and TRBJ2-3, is KAGVTQTPRYLIKTRGQQVTLSCSPISGHRSVSWYQQTPGQGLQFLFEYFSETQRNKGNFPGRFSGRQFSNSRSEMNVSTLELGDSALYLCASSFLGQNTDTQYFGPGTRLTVL.

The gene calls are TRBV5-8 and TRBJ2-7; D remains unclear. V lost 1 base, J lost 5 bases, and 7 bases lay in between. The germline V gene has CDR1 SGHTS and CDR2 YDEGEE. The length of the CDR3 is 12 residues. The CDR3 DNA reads TGTGCCAGCAGCTTGCTAGGGAACGAGCAGTACTTC. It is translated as CASSLLGNEQYF.

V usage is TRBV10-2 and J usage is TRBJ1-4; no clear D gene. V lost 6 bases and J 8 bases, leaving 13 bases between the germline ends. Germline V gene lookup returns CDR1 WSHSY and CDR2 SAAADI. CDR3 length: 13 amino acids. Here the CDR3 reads CASRDRVGEKLFF. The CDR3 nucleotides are TGCGCCAGCAGGGACCGAGTCGGGGAAAAACTGTTTTTT.

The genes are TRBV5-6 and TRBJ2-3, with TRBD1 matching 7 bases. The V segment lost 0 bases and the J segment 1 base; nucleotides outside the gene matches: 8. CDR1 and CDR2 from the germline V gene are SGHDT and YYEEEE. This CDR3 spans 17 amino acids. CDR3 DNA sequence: TGTGCCAGCAGCTTGGCCCGGGCAGGGGGACGCACAGATACGCAGTATTTT. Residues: CASSLARAGGRTDTQYF.

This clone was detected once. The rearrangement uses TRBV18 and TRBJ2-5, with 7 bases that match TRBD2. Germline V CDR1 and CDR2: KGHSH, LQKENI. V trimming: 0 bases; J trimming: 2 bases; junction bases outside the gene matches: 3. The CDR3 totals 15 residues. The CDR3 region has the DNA TGTGCCAGCTCACCACCCGGGGGAGGGCAAGAGACCCAGTACTTC. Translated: CASSPPGGGQETQYF.

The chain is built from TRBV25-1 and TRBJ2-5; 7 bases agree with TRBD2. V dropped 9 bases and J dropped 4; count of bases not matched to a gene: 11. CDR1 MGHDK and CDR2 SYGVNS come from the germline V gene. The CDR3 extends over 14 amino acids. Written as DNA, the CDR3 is TGTGCCAGTGATCGTGGGGGGGTCTCAGAGACCCAGTACTTC. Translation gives CASDRGGVSETQYF.

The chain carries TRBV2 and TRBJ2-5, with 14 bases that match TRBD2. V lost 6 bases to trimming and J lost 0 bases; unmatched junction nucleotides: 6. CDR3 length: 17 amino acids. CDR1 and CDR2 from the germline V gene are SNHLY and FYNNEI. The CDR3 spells CASRPGLAGVYQETQYF. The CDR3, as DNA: TGTGCCAGCAGACCGGGACTAGCGGGGGTCTACCAAGAGACCCAGTACTTC.

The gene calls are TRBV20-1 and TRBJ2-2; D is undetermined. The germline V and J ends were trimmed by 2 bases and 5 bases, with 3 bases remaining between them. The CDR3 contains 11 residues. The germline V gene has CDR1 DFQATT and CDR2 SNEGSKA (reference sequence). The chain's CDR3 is CSARSTGELFF. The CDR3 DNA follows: TGCAGTGCTAGATCGACCGGGGAGCTGTTTTTT.

As DNA, the CDR3 is TGTGCCAGCAGTTACTCGGGGGGGGTTGGTAATGAAAAACTGTTTTTT. This translates into CASSYSGGVGNEKLFF. The V and J genes are TRBV6-5 and TRBJ1-4; possibly TRBD1 for D (5 bases). The germline CDR1 and CDR2 sequences are MNHEY and SVGAGI. The CDR3 spans 16 residues. Between the trimmed V and J ends, which lost 0 bases and 4 bases, there was a span of 12 bases.

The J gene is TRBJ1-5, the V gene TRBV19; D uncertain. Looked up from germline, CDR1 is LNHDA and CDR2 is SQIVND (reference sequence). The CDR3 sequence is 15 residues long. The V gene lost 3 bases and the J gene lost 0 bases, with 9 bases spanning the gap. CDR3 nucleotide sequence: TGTGCCAGTAGTATTCTGGGTACTAGCAATCAGCCCCAGCATTTT. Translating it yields CASSILGTSNQPQHF. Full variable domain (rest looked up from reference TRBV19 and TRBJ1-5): DGGITQSPKYLFRKEGQNVTLSCEQNLNHDAMYWYRQDPGQGLRLIYYSQIVNDFQKGDIAEGYSVSREKKESFPLTVTSAQKNPTAFYLCASSILGTSNQPQHFGDGTRLSIL.

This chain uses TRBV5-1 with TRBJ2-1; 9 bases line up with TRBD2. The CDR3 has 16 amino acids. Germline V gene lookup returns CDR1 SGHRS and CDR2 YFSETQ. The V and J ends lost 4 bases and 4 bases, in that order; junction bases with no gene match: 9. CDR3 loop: CASSPPGAGGYNEQFF. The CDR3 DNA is TGCGCCAGCAGCCCTCCGGGGGCGGGAGGGTACAATGAGCAGTTCTTC.

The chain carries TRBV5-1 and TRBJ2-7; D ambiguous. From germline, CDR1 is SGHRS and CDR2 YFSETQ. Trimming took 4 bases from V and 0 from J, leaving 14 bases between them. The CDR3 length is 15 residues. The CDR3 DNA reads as TGCGCCAGCAGCCCTGGACGGCAGAGCTCCTACGAGCAGTACTTC. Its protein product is CASSPGRQSSYEQYF.

The CDR3: CASSSGTSVNTQYF. The CDR3 DNA follows: TGCGCCAGCAGCTCCGGGACTAGCGTAAATACGCAGTATTTT. The chain joins TRBV5-1 to TRBJ2-3; 10 nucleotides match TRBD2. Trimming removed 3 bases from V and 7 bases from J; junction bases left unmatched: 5. Germline V CDR1 and CDR2: SGHRS, YFSETQ. This CDR3 has 14 residues.

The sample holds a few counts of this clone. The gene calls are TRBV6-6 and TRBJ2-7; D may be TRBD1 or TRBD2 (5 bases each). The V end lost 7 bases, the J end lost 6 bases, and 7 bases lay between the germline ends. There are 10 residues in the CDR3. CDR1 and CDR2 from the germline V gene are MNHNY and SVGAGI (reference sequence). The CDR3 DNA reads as TGTGCCAGCAAGGGACCCGAGCAGTACTTC. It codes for CASKGPEQYF.